Its frequency marks the clone carrying this T cell receptor beta chain as medium-sized (0.01 to 0.1%). This sample was included in a study of T cell clusters in autoimmune cytopenias. Germline CDR1 MNHNY, CDR2 SVGAGI (reference sequence). This CDR3 spans 18 amino acids. TRB rearrangements were amplified by touch-down multiplex PCR with mixed TRB-A/B primers. TCRdb re-called the multiplex PCR reads; one entry per CDR3 protein, DNA not given. The specimen's table records over 4,500 distinct CDR3 sequences. Roughly 38,000 genome equivalents of blood DNA were amplified for TRB. This same sample was also taken into another study, of T cell repertoires in aging, cancer and after chemotherapy. That publication notes: Donors were grouped into six age bands spanning 30 or younger through 70 or older. Age-matched healthy donors had significantly more diverse, less clonal blood TCR repertoires than untreated cancer patients. Healthy donors lost TCR diversity with age mainly through richness, cancer patients through richness and evenness.

V is TRBV6-6 and J is TRBJ2-1. The sample consisted of peripheral blood. The source of this sequence is a human donor in good health. CDR3 sequence: CASSYSINGGGSYNEQFF.